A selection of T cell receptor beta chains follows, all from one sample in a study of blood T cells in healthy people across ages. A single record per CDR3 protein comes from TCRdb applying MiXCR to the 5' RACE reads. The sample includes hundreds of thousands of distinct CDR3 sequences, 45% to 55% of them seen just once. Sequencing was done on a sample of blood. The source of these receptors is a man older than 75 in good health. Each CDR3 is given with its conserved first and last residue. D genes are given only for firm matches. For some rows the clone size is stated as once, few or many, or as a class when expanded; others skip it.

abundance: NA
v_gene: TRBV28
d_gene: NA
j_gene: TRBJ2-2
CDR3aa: CAGSLSNTGELFF
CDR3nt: TGTGCCGGCAGTCTCTCTAACACCGGGGAGCTGTTTTTT

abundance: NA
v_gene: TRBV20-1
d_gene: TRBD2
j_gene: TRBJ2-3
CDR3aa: CSAGLGRGGTDTQYF
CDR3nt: TGCAGTGCAGGGCTTGGGCGGGGGGGCACAGATACGCAGTATTTT

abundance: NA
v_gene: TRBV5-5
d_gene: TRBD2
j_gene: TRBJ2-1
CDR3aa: CASSSSGDSQETQFF
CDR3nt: TGTGCCAGCAGCTCTAGCGGGGATTCCCAAGAGACCCAGTTCTTC

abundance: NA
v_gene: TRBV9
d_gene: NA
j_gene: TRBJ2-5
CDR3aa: CASSVGGLGSNEQYF
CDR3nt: TGTGCCAGCAGCGTAGGGGGGTTAGGCTCCAATGAGCAGTACTTC

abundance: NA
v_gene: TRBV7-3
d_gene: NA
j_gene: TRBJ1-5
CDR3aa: CASSPDRSNQPQHF
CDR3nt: TGTGCCAGCAGCCCGGACAGAAGCAATCAGCCCCAGCATTTT

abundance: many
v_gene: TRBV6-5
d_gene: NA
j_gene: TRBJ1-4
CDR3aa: CASSYSILSRVNEKLFF
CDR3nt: TGTGCCAGCAGTTACTCGATTCTTAGCAGGGTGAATGAAAAACTGTTTTTT

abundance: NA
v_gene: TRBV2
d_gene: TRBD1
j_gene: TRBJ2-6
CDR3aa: CASSETGPSGANVLTF
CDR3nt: TGTGCCAGCAGTGAGACAGGGCCCTCTGGGGCCAACGTCCTGACTTTC

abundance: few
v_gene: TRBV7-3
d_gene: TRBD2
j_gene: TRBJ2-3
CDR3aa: CASSEPGLAGGGTDTQYF
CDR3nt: TGTGCCAGCAGCGAACCGGGACTAGCGGGAGGGGGCACAGATACGCAGTATTTT

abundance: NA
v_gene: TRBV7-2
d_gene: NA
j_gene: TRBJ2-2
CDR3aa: CASTLGRMGGELFF
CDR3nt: TGTGCCAGCACCCTGGGGCGGATGGGCGGGGAGCTGTTTTTT

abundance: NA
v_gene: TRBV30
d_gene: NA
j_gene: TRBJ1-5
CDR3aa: CAWSGGNQPQHF
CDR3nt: TGTGCCTGGAGCGGAGGTAATCAGCCCCAGCATTTT

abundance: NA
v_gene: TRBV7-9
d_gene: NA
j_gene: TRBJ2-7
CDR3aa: CASSPMKISSYEQYF
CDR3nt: TGTGCCAGCAGCCCTATGAAGATCAGCTCCTACGAGCAGTACTTC

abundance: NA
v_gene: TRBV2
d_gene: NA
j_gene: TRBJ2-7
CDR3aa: CASSWDNSYEQYF
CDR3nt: TGTGCCAGCAGTTGGGACAATTCCTACGAGCAGTACTTC

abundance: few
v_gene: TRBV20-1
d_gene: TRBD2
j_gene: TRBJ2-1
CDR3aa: CSARVAGAINNEQFF
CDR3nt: TGCAGTGCTAGAGTTGCGGGAGCGATAAACAATGAGCAGTTCTTC